This TCR beta chain was found in a study of T cell responses to AZD1222 COVID-19 vaccine. Whole-study findings and limits: Spike-wide coverage was observed for vaccine-associated CD4 TCRs, with dominant responses at 160-218 and 743-854. Breadth and depth of Spike-specific TCRs rose after two AZD1222 doses. Donors were chiefly white British, with a greater number of females, and clonal diversity was perhaps underestimated.

V dropped 3 bases and J dropped 7 bases, with 13 bases sitting between them. Germline V gene data show CDR1 as DFQATT and CDR2 as SNEGSKA (reference sequence). This CDR3 has 14 amino acids. Profiling relied on immunoSEQ multiplex PCR, and the TCRdb table lists in-frame clones only, not all of them. Among 90,000 to 120,000 clones listed, roughly nine tenths were seen once. About this clone itself: Its antigen remains unknown.

This TCR came from an adult who received the AZD1222 COVID-19 vaccine. The chain couples TRBV20-1 to TRBJ1-6; D may be TRBD1 (6 bases). The sequenced sample was peripheral blood, obtained 28 days after the second AZD1222 dose. The chain's CDR3 is CSASSGTPNSPLHF. The CDR3 nucleotides are TGCAGTGCTAGTTCCGGGACACCAAATTCACCCCTCCACTTT.